This TCR beta chain was obtained from a study of blood T cells in healthy people across ages. Whole-study results and caveats: Observed TCR beta diversity showed a strong correlation with the percentage of naive T cells as measured by flow cytometry. Age showed a roughly linear inverse relationship with TCR beta diversity per million T cells. Long-lived donors had more naive CD4+ cells and higher diversity than aged donors.

Concerning this clonotype itself: As yet, its antigen is unknown.

Then a second PCR, running roughly 7 to 11 cycles, was carried out with a sample-barcoded 5' primer and a J-beta primer mix. A single record per CDR3 protein comes from TCRdb applying MiXCR to the 5' RACE reads. The table records 1.5 million to 2 million distinct CDR3 sequences, about 39% of them present only once. The length of the CDR3 is 14 residues. V lost 5 bases, J lost 4 bases, and 14 bases lay in between. In germline, CDR1 is MNHEY, CDR2 SMNVEV (reference sequence). The sequenced sample consisted of blood. The TCR was taken from a human donor in good health. This sequence joins TRBV27 and TRBJ1-2; D might be TRBD1 (5 bases). The CDR3 loop reads CASSLRGRVYGYTF. In DNA form, the CDR3 reads TGTGCCAGCAGTCTAAGGGGACGCGTCTATGGCTACACCTTC.